This T cell receptor beta chain appears in the sequencing data of a study of blood T cell repertoires in COVID-19. Study in general: Whether acute or convalescent, the COVID-19 samples came from the United States, Italy and Spain.

Trimming cost V 6 bases and J 1 base; bases outside gene matches: 6. Germline CDR1 LNHDA, CDR2 SQIVND (reference sequence). The CDR3 length is 15 residues. The repertoire was sequenced with immunoSEQ multiplex PCR; TCRdb's copy has only in-frame clones and lacks some. The sample has about 330,000 clones, 92% seen once; the top ten hold about 18%. Recovered participants had two consecutive negative NP/OP PCR tests, healthcare professional clearance, or symptom resolution. This receptor was obtained from a woman in her twenties or thirties who had recovered from COVID-19. Sequencing was performed on PBMCs or T cells enriched from blood (not recorded which). The chain recombines TRBV19 with TRBJ1-5; 7 nucleotides align to TRBD1. The DNA for the CDR3 is TGTGCCAGTAGGGGAACAGGGGTGAGCAATCAGCCCCAGCATTTT. Encoded protein: CASRGTGVSNQPQHF.